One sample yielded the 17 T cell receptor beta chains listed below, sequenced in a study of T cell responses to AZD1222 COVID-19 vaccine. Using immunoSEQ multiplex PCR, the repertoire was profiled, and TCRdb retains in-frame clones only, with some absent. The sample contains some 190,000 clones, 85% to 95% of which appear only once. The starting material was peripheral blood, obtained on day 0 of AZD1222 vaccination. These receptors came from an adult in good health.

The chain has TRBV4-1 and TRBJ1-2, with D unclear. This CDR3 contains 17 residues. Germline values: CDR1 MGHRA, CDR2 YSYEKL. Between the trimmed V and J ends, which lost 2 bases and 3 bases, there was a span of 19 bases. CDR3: CASSQNRMSVGDYGYTF. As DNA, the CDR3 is TGCGCCAGCAGCCAAAATCGTATGTCAGTTGGCGACTATGGCTACACCTTC.

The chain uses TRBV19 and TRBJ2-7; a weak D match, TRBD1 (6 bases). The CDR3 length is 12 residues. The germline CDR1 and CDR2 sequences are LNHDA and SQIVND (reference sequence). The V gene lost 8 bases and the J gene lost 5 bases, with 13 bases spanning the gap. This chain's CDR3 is CASGTGFDEQYF. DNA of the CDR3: TGTGCCAGTGGCACAGGGTTCGACGAGCAGTACTTC.

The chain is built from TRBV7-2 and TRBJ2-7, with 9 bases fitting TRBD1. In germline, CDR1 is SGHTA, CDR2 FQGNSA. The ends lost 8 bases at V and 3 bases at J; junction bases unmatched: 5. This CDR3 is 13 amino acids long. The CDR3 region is CASEKTGGYEQYF. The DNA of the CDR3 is TGTGCCAGCGAAAAGACAGGGGGCTACGAGCAGTACTTC.

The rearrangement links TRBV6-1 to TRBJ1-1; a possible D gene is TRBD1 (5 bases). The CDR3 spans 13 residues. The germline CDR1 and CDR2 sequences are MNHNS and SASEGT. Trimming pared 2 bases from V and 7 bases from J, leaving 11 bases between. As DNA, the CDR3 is TGTGCCAGCAGTGAATGGGGCAGGGTTGAAGCTTTCTTT. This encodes CASSEWGRVEAFF.

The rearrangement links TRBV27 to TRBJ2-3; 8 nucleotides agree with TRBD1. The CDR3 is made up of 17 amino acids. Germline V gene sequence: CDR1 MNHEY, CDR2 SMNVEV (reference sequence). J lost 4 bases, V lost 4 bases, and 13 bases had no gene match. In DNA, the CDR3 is TGTGCCAGCAGTTCCCTCTCGACAGGGGAAGGCGCAGATACGCAGTATTTT. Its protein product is CASSSLSTGEGADTQYF.

DNA for the CDR3: TGTGCCAGCAGCAGGATCTCACTACCTAATCAGCCCCAGCATTTT. Translated, it gives CASSRISLPNQPQHF. The V gene is TRBV21-1, the J gene TRBJ1-5. TRBV21-1 is a pseudogene locus. This CDR3 has 15 residues.

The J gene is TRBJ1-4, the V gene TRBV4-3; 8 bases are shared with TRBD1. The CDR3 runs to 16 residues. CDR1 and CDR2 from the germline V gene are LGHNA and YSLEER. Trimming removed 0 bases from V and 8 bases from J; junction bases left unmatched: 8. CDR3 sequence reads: CASSQDLWDRREKLFF. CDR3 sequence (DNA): TGCGCCAGCAGCCAAGATCTCTGGGACAGGAGAGAAAAACTGTTTTTT.

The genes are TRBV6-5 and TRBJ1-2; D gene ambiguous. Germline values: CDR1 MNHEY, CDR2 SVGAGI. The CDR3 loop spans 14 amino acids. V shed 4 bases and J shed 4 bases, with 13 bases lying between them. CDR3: CASSSREGGYGYTF. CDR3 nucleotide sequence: TGTGCCAGCAGTTCTCGGGAGGGCGGCTATGGCTACACCTTC.

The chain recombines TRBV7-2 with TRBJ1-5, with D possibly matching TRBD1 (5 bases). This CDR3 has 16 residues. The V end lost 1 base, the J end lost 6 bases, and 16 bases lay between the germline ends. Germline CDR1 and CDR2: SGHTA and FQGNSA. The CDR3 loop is CASSLDPGRQGQPQHF. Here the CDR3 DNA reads TGTGCCAGCAGCTTAGATCCAGGGAGACAAGGTCAGCCCCAGCATTTT.

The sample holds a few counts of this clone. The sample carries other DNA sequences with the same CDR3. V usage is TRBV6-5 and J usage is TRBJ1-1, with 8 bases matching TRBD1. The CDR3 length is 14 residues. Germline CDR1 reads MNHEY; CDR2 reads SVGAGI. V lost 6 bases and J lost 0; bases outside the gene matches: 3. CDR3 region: CASSRTGMNTEAFF. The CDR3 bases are TGTGCCAGCAGCCGGACAGGGATGAACACTGAAGCTTTCTTT.

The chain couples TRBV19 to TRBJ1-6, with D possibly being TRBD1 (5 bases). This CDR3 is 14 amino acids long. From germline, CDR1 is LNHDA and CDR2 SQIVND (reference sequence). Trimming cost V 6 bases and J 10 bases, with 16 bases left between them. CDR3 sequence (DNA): TGTGCCAGTAGCCCTGCGGGACTTCCCTCACCCCTCCACTTT. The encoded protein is CASSPAGLPSPLHF.

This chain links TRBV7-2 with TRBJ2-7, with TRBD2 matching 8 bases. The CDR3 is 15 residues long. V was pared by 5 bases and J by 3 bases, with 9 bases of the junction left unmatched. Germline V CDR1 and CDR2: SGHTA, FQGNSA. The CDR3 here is CASSRLRGGYYEQYF. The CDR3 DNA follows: TGTGCCAGCAGCCGGCTCCGGGGGGGGTACTACGAGCAGTACTTC.

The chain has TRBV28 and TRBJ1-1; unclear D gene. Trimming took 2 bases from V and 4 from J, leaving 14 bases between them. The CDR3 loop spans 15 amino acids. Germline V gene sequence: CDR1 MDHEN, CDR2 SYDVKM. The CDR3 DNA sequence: TGTGCCAGCAGTTTAAGGTCCCTTCGCGGCACTGAAGCTTTCTTT. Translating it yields CASSLRSLRGTEAFF.

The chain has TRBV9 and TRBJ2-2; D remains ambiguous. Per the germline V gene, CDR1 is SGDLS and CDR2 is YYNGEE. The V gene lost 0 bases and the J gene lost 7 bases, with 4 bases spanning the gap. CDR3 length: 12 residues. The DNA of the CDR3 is TGTGCCAGCAGCGTAGAGCTCGGGGAGCTGTTTTTT. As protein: CASSVELGELFF.

CDR3 protein: CASSPERGQRETQYF. The CDR3 DNA reads TGTGCCAGCAGCCCCGAACGGGGCCAACGGGAGACCCAGTACTTC. The genes are TRBV7-2 and TRBJ2-5; D assignment may be TRBD1 or TRBD2 (5 bases each). The CDR3 spans 15 residues. From germline, CDR1 is SGHTA and CDR2 FQGNSA. V shed 5 bases and J shed 5 bases, with 18 bases lying between them.

DNA of the CDR3: TGCGCCAGCAGCCGACTCATCAGCGGGGGGCCATCCACCGGGGAGCTGTTTTTT. Protein product: CASSRLISGGPSTGELFF. The chain joins TRBV5-1 to TRBJ2-2, with 9 bases lining up with TRBD2. This CDR3 is built from 18 residues. From germline, CDR1 is SGHRS and CDR2 YFSETQ. V lost 4 bases, J lost 4 bases, and 14 bases stayed unmatched.

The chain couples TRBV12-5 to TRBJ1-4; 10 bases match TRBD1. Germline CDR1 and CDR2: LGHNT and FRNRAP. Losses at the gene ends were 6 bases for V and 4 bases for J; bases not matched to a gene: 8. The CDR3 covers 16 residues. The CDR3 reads CASGRQGALLNEKLFF. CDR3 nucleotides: TGTGCTAGTGGAAGACAGGGGGCGCTTCTTAATGAAAAACTGTTTTTT.